A selection of T cell receptor beta chains follows, all from one sample in a study of blood T cell repertoires in COVID-19. Clones were read by immunoSEQ multiplex PCR, and TCRdb kept only the in-frame ones, dropping some. The sample lists 35,000 to 50,000 clones, almost 85% occurring once. The specimen was peripheral blood. The receptors originated from a woman aged 55 to 70 with acute or convalescent COVID-19. The CDR3 runs from the conserved cysteine through the conserved F or W. D genes are given only for firm matches. Rows may omit the clone size; those that give it use once, few, many or a size class.

.	.	TRBJ2-5	TRBV7-7	CASSSGRETQYF	TGTGCTAGCAGCTCAGGGAGGGAGACCCAGTACTTC
.	.	TRBJ2-6	TRBV11-2	CASSPGVSGANVLTF	TGTGCCAGCAGCCCGGGAGTCTCTGGGGCCAACGTCCTGACTTTC
.	.	TRBJ1-2	TRBV2	CASSDSHIYGYTF	TGTGCCAGCAGTGACTCACACATCTATGGCTACACCTTC
.	.	TRBJ1-6	TRBV6-5	CASSPDRINSPLHF	TGTGCCAGCAGTCCCGACAGAATCAATTCACCCCTCCACTTT
.	.	TRBJ1-3	TRBV3-1/TRBV3-2	CASSPTFSGNTIYF	TGTGCCAGCAGCCCTACTTTCTCTGGAAACACCATATATTTT
TRBD1	.	TRBJ1-5	TRBV6-1	CASSEDHRDSFLNQPQHF	TGTGCCAGCAGTGAAGACCACCGGGACAGCTTTTTGAATCAGCCCCAGCATTTT
.	once	TRBJ1-4	TRBV5-1	CASSLAGYNEKLFF	TGCGCCAGCAGCTTGGCGGGGTATAATGAAAAACTGTTTTTT
.	.	TRBJ2-1	TRBV20-1	CSARDSAEQFF	TGCAGTGCTAGAGATTCAGCGGAGCAGTTCTTC
.	.	TRBJ1-1	TRBV5-5	CASSWTGGNTEAFF	TGTGCCAGCAGCTGGACGGGAGGGAACACTGAAGCTTTCTTT
TRBD1	.	TRBJ1-4	TRBV5-6	CASSLGQDSNEKLFF	TGTGCCAGCAGCCTTGGACAGGATAGTAATGAAAAACTGTTTTTT
.	.	TRBJ1-2	TRBV5-1	CASSETVNYGYTF	TGCGCCAGCAGCGAAACAGTGAACTATGGCTACACCTTC
.	.	TRBJ1-1	TRBV6-5	CASAGNTEAFF	TGTGCCAGCGCAGGGAACACTGAAGCTTTCTTT
TRBD1	.	TRBJ2-7	TRBV9	CASSAAPQGDEQYF	TGTGCCAGCAGCGCTGCGCCACAGGGGGACGAGCAGTACTTC
TRBD2	.	TRBJ2-3	TRBV7-2	CASSLVSGGALDTQYF	TGTGCCAGCAGCTTGGTTAGCGGGGGGGCCTTGGATACGCAGTATTTT
.	.	TRBJ1-2	TRBV19	CASSKDRIAGYTF	TGTGCCAGTAGTAAGGACAGAATCGCCGGCTACACCTTC
TRBD1	.	TRBJ2-1	TRBV10-3	CAISESRDRQFF	TGTGCCATCAGTGAGTCGAGGGACAGACAGTTCTTC
TRBD1	few	TRBJ2-5	TRBV2	CASSFRTGGPETQYF	TGTGCCAGCAGTTTCAGGACAGGGGGCCCAGAGACCCAGTACTTC
TRBD2	.	TRBJ2-2	TRBV4-1	CASRCKVSGGEHRGRQLFF	TGCGCCAGCAGGTGCAAGGTAAGCGGGGGGGAACACCGGGGAAGGCAGCTGTTTTTT
.	.	TRBJ1-2	TRBV7-8	CASSLGGGWDGYTF	TGTGCCAGCAGCTTAGGGGGGGGATGGGATGGCTACACCTTC
TRBD1	.	TRBJ2-3	TRBV24-1	CATSDPQGQGTDTQYF	TGTGCCACCAGTGATCCCCAGGGACAGGGAACAGATACGCAGTATTTT
TRBD1	.	TRBJ1-2	TRBV15	CATSRSRTGDLNGYTF	TGTGCCACCAGCAGATCTAGGACAGGGGATTTGAATGGCTACACCTTC
.	.	TRBJ1-2	TRBV6-5	CASSRPDRNYGYTF	TGTGCCAGCAGCCGCCCCGACAGAAACTATGGCTACACCTTC
TRBD1	.	TRBJ2-7	TRBV2	CASSAGTGGYEQYF	TGTGCCAGCAGCGCCGGGACAGGGGGCTACGAGCAGTACTTC
.	once	TRBJ1-5	TRBV6-5	CATGDRFRREPQHF	TGTGCCACCGGAGACAGGTTCCGAAGAGAGCCCCAGCATTTT
.	.	TRBJ1-5	TRBV5-6	CASSLSAGRAQPQHF	TGTGCCAGCAGCTTGTCGGCAGGGAGGGCTCAGCCCCAGCATTTT
.	once	TRBJ2-5	TRBV27	CASRPWEDQETQYF	TGTGCCAGCAGACCGTGGGAGGACCAAGAGACCCAGTACTTC
.	.	TRBJ1-2	TRBV29-1	CSVEFEGSGYTF	TGCAGCGTTGAATTTGAGGGATCGGGCTACACCTTC
TRBD2	.	TRBJ2-7	TRBV9	CASSPFLSGGGHYEQYF	TGTGCCAGCAGCCCGTTTTTATCGGGGGGGGGTCACTACGAGCAGTACTTC
.	.	TRBJ1-5	TRBV19	CASSRQRVRNQPQHF	TGTGCCAGTAGTCGACAGAGAGTGCGCAATCAGCCCCAGCATTTT
.	.	TRBJ1-4	TRBV12-5	CASGLSQGGEKLFF	TGTGCTAGTGGTTTGAGCCAGGGCGGTGAAAAACTGTTTTTT
.	.	TRBJ1-1	TRBV5-1	CASSNTMEGFEAFF	TGCGCCAGCAGCAACACCATGGAGGGCTTCGAAGCTTTCTTT
.	few	TRBJ2-2	TRBV2	CAISTDTAGELFF	TGTGCCATCTCGACAGATACGGCCGGGGAGCTGTTTTTT
.	.	TRBJ1-6	TRBV6-5	CARTTENSPLHF	TGTGCCAGGACAACGGAAAATTCACCCCTCCACTTT
.	.	TRBJ2-1	TRBV14	CASSETYPFSYNEQFF	TGTGCCAGCAGCGAAACCTACCCCTTCTCCTACAATGAGCAGTTCTTC
TRBD1	.	TRBJ1-1	TRBV19	CASSRQGWAFF	TGTGCCAGTAGCCGACAGGGTTGGGCTTTCTTT
TRBD1	many	TRBJ1-1	TRBV14	CASSLTGGGGNTEAFF	TGTGCCAGCAGCCTCACAGGGGGCGGGGGGAACACTGAAGCTTTCTTT
TRBD2	.	TRBJ2-1	TRBV6-2/TRBV6-3	CASSPSGGNEQFF	TGTGCCAGCAGCCCCAGCGGGGGCAATGAGCAGTTCTTC
.	.	TRBJ2-7	TRBV12-3/TRBV12-4	CASSLGDYEQYF	TGTGCCAGCAGTTTAGGCGATTACGAGCAGTACTTC
.	.	TRBJ2-2	TRBV30	CAWIRQVNTGELFF	TGTGCCTGGATCCGGCAGGTGAACACCGGGGAGCTGTTTTTT
.	.	TRBJ2-7	TRBV3-1/TRBV3-2	CASSPGDRWGVYEQYF	TGTGCCAGCAGCCCGGGCGACAGGTGGGGTGTCTACGAGCAGTACTTC
.	few	TRBJ1-2	TRBV5-4	CASSLTSGNGYTF	TGTGCCAGCAGCTTGACCTCAGGGAATGGCTACACCTTC
TRBD2	.	TRBJ2-7	TRBV29-1	CSAVAGTSYEQYF	TGCAGCGCCGTAGCGGGGACATCCTACGAGCAGTACTTC